These T cell receptor beta chains were read from a single sample in a study of cytomegalovirus exposure and HLA in healthy donors. Using immunoSEQ multiplex PCR, the repertoire was profiled, and TCRdb retains in-frame clones only, with some absent. The table shows about 110,000 clones, with 74% occurring only once. Sequenced input: PBMCs. Receptors originate from a man between 45 and 60 years old in good health and CMV-seropositive. CDR3s include the opening cysteine and the closing phenylalanine or tryptophan. D genes are given only for firm matches. The listing skips clone size in some rows; elsewhere it reads once, few, many or a size class.

TRBJ2-7	.	TRBD1	TRBV5-1	CASSLDRGRPAYEQYF	TGCGCCAGCAGCCTTGACAGGGGGCGTCCAGCCTACGAGCAGTACTTC
TRBJ2-2	.	TRBD2	TRBV5-4	CASSLALAGGPLNTGELFF	TGTGCCAGCAGCTTGGCTCTAGCGGGGGGCCCATTGAACACCGGGGAGCTGTTTTTT
TRBJ2-7	.	.	TRBV4-1	CASSQQGWSYEQYF	TGCGCCAGCAGCCAGCAGGGGTGGTCCTACGAGCAGTACTTC
TRBJ1-6	.	TRBD1	TRBV10-3	CATKGRPGTGTDSPLHF	TGTGCCACAAAAGGGCGACCGGGGACAGGGACGGATTCACCCCTCCACTTT
TRBJ2-2	.	.	TRBV7-7	CASSLIAGSTGELFF	TGTGCCAGCAGCTTAATCGCGGGGTCCACCGGGGAGCTGTTTTTT
TRBJ1-2	.	TRBD1	TRBV29-1	CSVTTGAPYGYTF	TGCAGCGTGACCACAGGGGCGCCCTATGGCTACACCTTC
TRBJ1-1	.	.	TRBV7-8	CASSFYLREAAFF	TGTGCCAGCAGCTTCTATCTTAGAGAGGCCGCTTTCTTT
TRBJ1-2	.	.	TRBV6-1	CASSEHLGQGYGYTF	TGTGCCAGCAGTGAACATTTGGGTCAGGGGTATGGCTACACCTTC
TRBJ1-2	.	TRBD1	TRBV2	CASRKTGGGIGGYTF	TGTGCCAGCAGGAAGACAGGGGGCGGTATTGGGGGCTACACCTTC
TRBJ1-5	.	.	TRBV12-5	CASGPTPKPPSQVGNQPQHF	TGTGCTAGTGGTCCAACACCGAAACCCCCCTCCCAGGTGGGCAATCAGCCCCAGCATTTT
TRBJ1-2	.	.	TRBV10-3	CAISETANYGYTF	TGTGCCATCAGTGAGACGGCTAACTATGGCTACACCTTC
TRBJ1-5	few	.	TRBV4-1	CASSQAHGLNQPQHF	TGCGCCAGCAGCCAAGCTCATGGACTCAATCAGCCCCAGCATTTT
TRBJ2-5	.	TRBD2	TRBV12-5	CASGLTTSGRSLETQYF	TGTGCTAGTGGTTTGACTACCAGCGGGAGATCATTAGAGACCCAGTACTTC
TRBJ1-1	.	TRBD1	TRBV5-1	CASSPVTGTGMNTEAFF	TGCGCCAGCAGCCCAGTGACAGGGACTGGCATGAACACTGAAGCTTTCTTT
TRBJ1-6	.	.	TRBV14	CASSRMMAGNSPLHF	TGTGCCAGCAGCCGGATGATGGCAGGGAACTCACCCCTCCACTTT
TRBJ2-7	.	TRBD2	TRBV5-4	CASSSGAGGGYEQYF	TGTGCCAGCAGCTCAGGAGCGGGAGGAGGCTACGAGCAGTACTTC
TRBJ1-5	.	.	TRBV14	CASSPRHRPLIQPQHF	TGTGCCAGCAGCCCGAGACATCGCCCTCTGATCCAGCCCCAGCATTTT
TRBJ1-2	few	.	TRBV10-1	CASSESAGDGYTF	TGCGCCAGCAGTGAGAGTGCGGGAGACGGCTACACCTTC
TRBJ1-1	.	.	TRBV27	CASSPRSNTEAFF	TGTGCCAGCAGTCCCCGTTCGAACACTGAAGCTTTCTTT
TRBJ2-1	.	.	TRBV9	CASSVGWGEGARGQFF	TGTGCCAGCAGCGTAGGATGGGGTGAGGGGGCGCGGGGGCAGTTCTTC
TRBJ2-1	.	TRBD2	TRBV19	CASSTSRGGRLRNEQFF	TGTGCCAGTAGTACCTCACGCGGGGGGCGTCTCCGAAATGAGCAGTTCTTC
TRBJ2-1	few	.	TRBV11-2	CASSQSRQASTYNEQFF	TGTGCCAGCAGCCAAAGCAGGCAAGCTAGCACCTACAATGAGCAGTTCTTC
TRBJ1-1	few	.	TRBV11-2	CASSPSEGGATTEAFF	TGTGCCAGCAGCCCCTCCGAGGGAGGAGCGACCACTGAAGCTTTCTTT
TRBJ2-7	once	TRBD1	TRBV5-4	CASSGGQGAGEQYF	TGTGCCAGCAGCGGCGGACAGGGGGCTGGGGAGCAGTACTTC
TRBJ2-2	.	TRBD2	TRBV19	CASSMSGREYTGELFF	TGTGCCAGTAGTATGAGCGGGAGGGAATACACCGGGGAGCTGTTTTTT
TRBJ2-1	.	TRBD2	TRBV10-3	CAISRLAGESYNEQFF	TGTGCCATCAGTCGGCTAGCGGGGGAGTCCTACAATGAGCAGTTCTTC
TRBJ1-2	.	TRBD1	TRBV5-4	CASRRAGTDYGYTF	TGTGCCAGCAGACGAGCCGGGACAGACTATGGCTACACCTTC
TRBJ1-5	.	.	TRBV7-8	CASSLTGRRTYSNQPQHF	TGTGCCAGCAGCTTAACAGGACGGCGAACTTATAGCAATCAGCCCCAGCATTTT
TRBJ2-7	.	.	TRBV5-1	CASSLEGISYEQYF	TGCGCCAGCAGCTTGGAGGGGATCTCCTACGAGCAGTACTTC